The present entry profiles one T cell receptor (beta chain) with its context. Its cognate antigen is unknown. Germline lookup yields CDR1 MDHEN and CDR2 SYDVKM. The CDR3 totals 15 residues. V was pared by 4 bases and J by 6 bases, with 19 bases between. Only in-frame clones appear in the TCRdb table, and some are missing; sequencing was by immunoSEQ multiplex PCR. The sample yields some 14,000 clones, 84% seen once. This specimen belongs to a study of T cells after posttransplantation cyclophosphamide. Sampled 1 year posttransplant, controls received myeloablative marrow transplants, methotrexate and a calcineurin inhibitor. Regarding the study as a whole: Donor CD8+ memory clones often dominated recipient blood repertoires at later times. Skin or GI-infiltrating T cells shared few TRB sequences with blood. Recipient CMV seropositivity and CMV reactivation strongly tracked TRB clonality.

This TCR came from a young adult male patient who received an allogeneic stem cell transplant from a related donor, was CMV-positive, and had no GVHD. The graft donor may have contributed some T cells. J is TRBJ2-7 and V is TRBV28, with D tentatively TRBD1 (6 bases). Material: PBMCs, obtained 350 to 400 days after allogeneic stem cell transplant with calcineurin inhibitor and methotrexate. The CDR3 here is CASSSPGQIRSEQYF. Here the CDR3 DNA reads TGTGCCAGCAGTTCGCCCGGACAGATAAGGTCCGAGCAGTACTTC.